The 3 T cell receptor beta chains in this list originate from one sample, sequenced in a study of blood T cell repertoires in COVID-19. Clones were read by immunoSEQ multiplex PCR, and TCRdb kept only the in-frame ones, dropping some. The table has approximately 70,000 clones, around 93% seen once; the top ten hold less than 6%. The sample taken for sequencing was peripheral blood. All receptors derive from a woman aged 55 to 70 with active COVID-19.

The J gene is TRBJ2-5, the V gene TRBV7-9; D might be TRBD1 (5 bases). The germline CDR1 and CDR2 sequences are SEHNR and FQNEAQ (reference sequence). With 0 bases removed from V and 0 bases from J, the gap between germline ends came to 11 bases. The CDR3 covers 16 residues. The CDR3 DNA sequence: TGTGCCAGCAGCTTAGCGTACAGGAGTAACCAAGAGACCCAGTACTTC. This sequence encodes CASSLAYRSNQETQYF.

V gene TRBV4-1 combines with J gene TRBJ2-7, with D perhaps TRBD2 (6 bases). The CDR3 sequence is 16 residues long. CDR1 and CDR2 (germline): MGHRA, YSYEKL. V was cut by 1 base and J by 3 bases, with 16 bases left in between. CDR3 in amino acids: CASSQALYSGDYEQYF. DNA of the CDR3: TGCGCCAGCAGCCAAGCCTTGTATTCGGGAGACTACGAGCAGTACTTC.

This sequence joins TRBV27 and TRBJ2-3, with D uncertain. V was pared by 7 bases and J by 2 bases, with 10 bases between. Germline V gene sequence: CDR1 MNHEY, CDR2 SMNVEV (reference sequence). The CDR3 sequence is 13 residues long. The CDR3 DNA reads as TGTGCCAGCACCGGTATCCTCACAGATACGCAGTATTTT. Protein sequence: CASTGILTDTQYF.